Listed below are T cell receptor beta chains from one sample, sequenced in a study of T cells in Graves' hyperthyroidism and ophthalmopathy. TCRdb reprocessed the multiplex PCR reads via MiXCR and lists one record per CDR3 protein. This table holds a few hundred thousand distinct CDR3 sequences, 15% to 17% found once. Sequencing was carried out using blood. The receptors shown here come from a woman in her thirties with Graves' hyperthyroidism. CDR3s include the opening cysteine and the closing phenylalanine or tryptophan. A D gene is named only where the DNA matches it firmly. Where a row states a size, it is once, few, many or the class of an expanded clone; other rows omit it.

CDR3nt | CDR3aa | d_gene | j_gene | v_gene | abundance
TGCAGCGTGAGGACAGGGAGGGACACTGAAGCTTTCTTT | CSVRTGRDTEAFF | TRBD1 | TRBJ1-1 | TRBV29-1 | many
TGTGCCAGCAGCTTAGAGACTAGCCGGGAGGGACACTACGAGCAGTACTTC | CASSLETSREGHYEQYF | TRBD2 | TRBJ2-7 | TRBV7-8 | many
TGTGCCATCAGTGGGACGAGATTCGGTGGGGCAGATGAGCAGTATTTT | CAISGTRFGGADEQYF | NA | TRBJ2-3 | TRBV10-3 | many
TGTGCCAGCAGCCCGTCACCCGGACTAGCGGGAAGCACAGATACGCAGTATTTT | CASSPSPGLAGSTDTQYF | TRBD2 | TRBJ2-3 | TRBV3-1 | many
TGTGCCAGCAGTAGCCGGGCCAGGGCCGAGCAGTACTTC | CASSSRARAEQYF | NA | TRBJ2-7 | TRBV6-1 | NA
TGTGCCAGCAGCCAGGGACGACAGTTCCACAATGAGCAGTTCTTC | CASSQGRQFHNEQFF | NA | TRBJ2-1 | TRBV7-9 | NA
TGTGCCACCATTTTAGCGGGAGGGCCTATGGAGACCCAGTACTTC | CATILAGGPMETQYF | TRBD2 | TRBJ2-5 | TRBV28 | many
TGCAGCGTTGACGGCCCCAGGGGCACTGAAGCTTTCTTT | CSVDGPRGTEAFF | NA | TRBJ1-1 | TRBV29-1 | few
TGTGCCAGCTCACCACGTAGTACAGGAGACACCGGGGAGCTGTTTTTT | CASSPRSTGDTGELFF | NA | TRBJ2-2 | TRBV18 | NA
TGTGCCAGCAGCCAAGACAGGGGGCGCGTCTATGGCTACACCTTC | CASSQDRGRVYGYTF | TRBD1 | TRBJ1-2 | TRBV4-2 | NA
TGCGCCAGCAGCTTGGAGCCAGGGGGAATCTATGGCTACACCTTC | CASSLEPGGIYGYTF | TRBD1 | TRBJ1-2 | TRBV5-1 | many
TGTGCCACCAGTGATCCGGGACTAGCGGGAGGGCCGGGCACCGGGGAGCTGTTTTTT | CATSDPGLAGGPGTGELFF | TRBD2 | TRBJ2-2 | TRBV24-1 | NA
TGCAGTGCTAGAGGAGGGGTTGCAAAAAACATTCAGTACTTC | CSARGGVAKNIQYF | NA | TRBJ2-4 | TRBV20-1 | NA
TGTGCCAGCTCACCACAGGGATTTGAAAAACTGTTTTTT | CASSPQGFEKLFF | NA | TRBJ1-4 | TRBV18 | many
TGTGCCAGCAGTCCGGACAATGAGCAGTTCTTC | CASSPDNEQFF | NA | TRBJ2-1 | TRBV11-2 | many
TGCGCCAGCAGCTTGGATGCAGGGGTCTATGGCTACACCTTC | CASSLDAGVYGYTF | NA | TRBJ1-2 | TRBV5-1 | NA
TGCGCCAGCAGCTTGGTTGACTCGATTGAGCAGTTCTTC | CASSLVDSIEQFF | NA | TRBJ2-1 | TRBV5-1 | many
TGCGCCAGCAGCCGGCAGACGACAGGGTCGATGAACACTGAAGCTTTCTTT | CASSRQTTGSMNTEAFF | TRBD1 | TRBJ1-1 | TRBV5-1 | few
TGTGCCAGCAGCTTAGCTGGGAGGGACTGGGGCACTGAAGCTTTCTTT | CASSLAGRDWGTEAFF | NA | TRBJ1-1 | TRBV7-2 | many
TGTGCCAGCAGTTACCCCCGGGGAGTTCTTAGTCAGCCCCAGCATTTT | CASSYPRGVLSQPQHF | NA | TRBJ1-5 | TRBV6-2/TRBV6-3 | NA
TGTGCCAGCAGCGTCCAGGGGAGGGGGCTTAGAGATACGCAGTATTTT | CASSVQGRGLRDTQYF | NA | TRBJ2-3 | TRBV9 | NA
TGTGCCACCAGGGGGACAGGGGGCGTTGAGCAGTTCTTC | CATRGTGGVEQFF | TRBD1 | TRBJ2-1 | TRBV6-2/TRBV6-3 | NA
TGTGCCAGCAGATGGGGACTAGCGGGAGAAGAGACCCAGTACTTC | CASRWGLAGEETQYF | TRBD2 | TRBJ2-5 | TRBV6-1 | many
TGCAGCGTTGAAGGAAGTCTAGCGGGAGTGGGCAATGAGCAGTTCTTC | CSVEGSLAGVGNEQFF | TRBD2 | TRBJ2-1 | TRBV29-1 | many
TGCGCCAGCAGCCCTGGGGAGACATCCTACACAGATACGCAGTATTTT | CASSPGETSYTDTQYF | NA | TRBJ2-3 | TRBV4-1 | many
TGTGCCAGCAGTTTTGCTGGGAGCGGGCAGCCCCAGCATTTT | CASSFAGSGQPQHF | NA | TRBJ1-5 | TRBV27 | many
TGTGCCAGCAGTTTACAGGGCCCCCCGGGAGGGCAGTACTTC | CASSLQGPPGGQYF | TRBD2 | TRBJ2-7 | TRBV27 | NA